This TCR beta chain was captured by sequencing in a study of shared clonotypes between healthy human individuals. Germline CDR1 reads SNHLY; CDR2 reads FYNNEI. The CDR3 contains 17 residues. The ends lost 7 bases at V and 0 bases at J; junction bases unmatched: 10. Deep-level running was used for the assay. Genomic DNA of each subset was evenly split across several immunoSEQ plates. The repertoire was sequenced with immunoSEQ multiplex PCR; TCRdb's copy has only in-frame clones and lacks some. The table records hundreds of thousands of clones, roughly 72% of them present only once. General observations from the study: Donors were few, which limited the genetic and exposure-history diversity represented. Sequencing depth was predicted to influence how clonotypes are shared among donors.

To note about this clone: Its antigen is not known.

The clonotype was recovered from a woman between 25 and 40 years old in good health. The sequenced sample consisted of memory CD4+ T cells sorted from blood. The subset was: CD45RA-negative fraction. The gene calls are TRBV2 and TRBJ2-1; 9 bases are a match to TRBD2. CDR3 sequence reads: CASKLLAGTGSYNEQFF. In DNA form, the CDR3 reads TGTGCCAGCAAGTTGCTAGCGGGAACCGGCTCCTACAATGAGCAGTTCTTC. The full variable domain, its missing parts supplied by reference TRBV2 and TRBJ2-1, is EPEVTQTPSHQVTQMGQEVILRCVPISNHLYFYWYRQILGQKVEFLVSFYNNEISEKSEIFDDQFSVERPDGSNFTLKIRSTKLEDSAMYFCASKLLAGTGSYNEQFFGPGTRLTVL.